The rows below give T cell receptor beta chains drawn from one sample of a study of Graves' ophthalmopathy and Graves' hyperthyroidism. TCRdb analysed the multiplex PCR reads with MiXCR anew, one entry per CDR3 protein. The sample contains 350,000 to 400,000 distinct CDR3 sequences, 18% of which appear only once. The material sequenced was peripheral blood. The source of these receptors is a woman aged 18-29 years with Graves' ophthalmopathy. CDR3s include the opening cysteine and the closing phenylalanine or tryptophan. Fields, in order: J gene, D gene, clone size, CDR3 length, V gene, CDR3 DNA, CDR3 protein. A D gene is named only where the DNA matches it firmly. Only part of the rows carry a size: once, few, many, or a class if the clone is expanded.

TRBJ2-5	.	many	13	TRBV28	TGTGCCAGCAGTTCGGACGTTCTGGAGACCCAGTACTTC	CASSSDVLETQYF
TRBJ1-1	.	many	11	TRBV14	TGTGCCAGCAGCCTAGGACATGAAGCTTTCTTT	CASSLGHEAFF
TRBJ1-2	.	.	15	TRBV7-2	TGTGCCAGCAGCTCTCGTGGAAGGGAACACTATGGCTACACCTTC	CASSSRGREHYGYTF
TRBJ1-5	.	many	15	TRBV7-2	TGTGCCAGCAGCTTGCAGAAGGCGGGCAATCAGCCCCAGCATTTT	CASSLQKAGNQPQHF
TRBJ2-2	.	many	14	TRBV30	TGTGCCTGGAGTGGTTACCTCAACACCGGGGAGCTGTTTTTT	CAWSGYLNTGELFF
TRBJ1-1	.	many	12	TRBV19	TGTGCCAGTAGTGGGGGGATGCTTGAAGCTTTCTTT	CASSGGMLEAFF
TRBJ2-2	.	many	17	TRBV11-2	TGTGCCAGCAGCTTACCCCAGCGGAGACAGAGGGCCGGGGAGCTGTTTTTT	CASSLPQRRQRAGELFF
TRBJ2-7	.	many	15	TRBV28	TGTGCCAGCAGTTCCCCCGACTGGGAATCCTACGAGCAGTACTTC	CASSSPDWESYEQYF
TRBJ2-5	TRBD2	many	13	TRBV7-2	TGTGCCAGCAGCTTAGCGCCAGCGGGGGGTCTTCACTTC	CASSLAPAGGLHF
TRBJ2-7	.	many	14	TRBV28	TGTGCCAGCAGCCGTTCGAGACGGCACTACGAGCAGTACTTC	CASSRSRRHYEQYF
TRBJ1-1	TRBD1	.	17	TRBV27	TGTGCCAGCAGTTCGCATACGGACAGGCGGGGGGAGACTGAAGCTTTCTTT	CASSSHTDRRGETEAFF
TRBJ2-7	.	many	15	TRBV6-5	TGTGCCAGCAGTTACCGCCCCTCCGGCGGGTACGAGCAGTACTTC	CASSYRPSGGYEQYF
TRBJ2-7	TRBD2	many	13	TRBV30	TGTGCCGGTACTAGCGGGAAGTCCTACGAGCAGTACTTC	CAGTSGKSYEQYF
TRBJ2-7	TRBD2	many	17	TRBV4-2	TGTGCCAGCAGCCCGGGACTAGCCCTAAACGTAAGATACGAGCAGTACTTC	CASSPGLALNVRYEQYF
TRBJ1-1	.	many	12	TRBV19	TGTGCCAGTAGCGCCGTGGGGGCTGAAGCTTTCTTT	CASSAVGAEAFF